The 17 T cell receptor beta chains below come from one sample, sequenced in a study of human T cells and chemical hapten exposure. Specified time point: healthy volunteer bleed at 6 weeks. It was unfractionated whole blood from which total RNA was extracted. TCRdb analysed the RACE reads with MiXCR anew, one entry per CDR3 protein. The profile shows tens of thousands of distinct CDR3 sequences, 4.5% to 5.5% of them singletons. The specimen was whole blood. The receptor source for this set is a human donor in good health. Some clones in this sample may be carry-over from other donors' samples.

The gene calls are TRBV6-5 and TRBJ2-3; D gene uncertain. The CDR3 covers 15 residues. Trimming left V 2 bases short and J 0 bases short, with 9 bases between. Germline CDR1 MNHEY, CDR2 SVGAGI. In DNA form, the CDR3 reads TGTGCCAGCAGTTACCGGGTTACTAGCACAGATACGCAGTATTTT. This encodes CASSYRVTSTDTQYF.

The chain employs TRBV15 and TRBJ2-7; the D gene is possibly TRBD1 (5 bases). V was shortened by 0 bases and J by 7 bases, with 13 bases between the two germline ends. CDR3 length equals 14 residues. CDR1 and CDR2 (germline): LNHNV, YYDKDF (reference sequence). CDR3 loop: CATSRDRDLGEQYF. Here the CDR3 DNA reads TGTGCCACCAGCAGAGACAGGGATTTGGGAGAGCAGTACTTC.

This clonotype showed up many times. The CDR3 spells CASSLLVVGNTIYF. The CDR3 DNA is TGTGCCAGCAGTTTATTAGTCGTGGGAAACACCATATATTTT. The chain employs TRBV28 and TRBJ1-3, with unresolved D. The CDR3 has 14 amino acids. The germline CDR1 and CDR2 sequences are MDHEN and SYDVKM. Trimming took off 1 base at V and 4 bases at J, with 8 bases between the two ends.

Only a few counts were recorded for this clonotype. The chain has TRBV10-3 and TRBJ1-5; the D is unclear. CDR3 length equals 13 residues. Germline loops: CDR1 ENHRY, CDR2 SYGVKD. Trimming took off 7 bases at V and 4 bases at J, with 11 bases between the two ends. This CDR3 is CAITRELNQPQHF. In nucleotides, the CDR3 is TGTGCCATCACCCGGGAGTTGAATCAGCCCCAGCATTTT.

This clonotype showed up just a few times. The V and J genes are TRBV25-1 and TRBJ2-5; weak D call: TRBD1 (6 bases). CDR3 length: 16 residues. The V end lost 3 bases, the J end lost 4 bases, and 18 bases lay between the germline ends. Germline V gene lookup returns CDR1 MGHDK and CDR2 SYGVNS. CDR3 sequence (DNA): TGTGCCAGCAGTGACCCGACAGGTTTCCCGGGAGAGACCCAGTACTTC. Amino acid sequence: CASSDPTGFPGETQYF. The complete variable domain, with remaining parts taken from reference TRBV25-1 and TRBJ2-5, reads EADIYQTPRYLVIGTGKKITLECSQTMGHDKMYWYQQDPGMELHLIHYSYGVNSTEKGDLSSESTVSRIRTEHFPLTLESARPSHTSQYLCASSDPTGFPGETQYFGPGTRLLVL.

This clonotype was counted many times. CDR3: CASSLGQGAFSAEAFF. The CDR3 region has the DNA TGTGCCAGCAGCCTAGGACAGGGGGCTTTTAGTGCTGAAGCTTTCTTT. The chain employs TRBV7-2 and TRBJ1-1, with 11 bases fitting TRBD1. Germline V gives CDR1 SGHTA, CDR2 FQGNSA. The V segment lost 5 bases and the J segment 6 bases; nucleotides outside the gene matches: 11. CDR3 size: 16 residues.

This clonotype has a handful of counts. The rearrangement joins TRBV7-2 to TRBJ2-5, with TRBD2 matching 13 bases. The V gene's germline CDR1 is SGHTA and CDR2 FQGNSA. The V and J ends lost 5 bases and 5 bases, in that order; junction bases with no gene match: 5. The CDR3 spans 15 residues. The CDR3: CASSTRTSGSETQYF. In DNA form, the CDR3 reads TGTGCCAGCAGCACCCGGACTAGCGGGAGTGAGACCCAGTACTTC.

The chain carries TRBV28 and TRBJ2-2; TRBD2 matches 9 bases. V shed 6 bases and J 5 bases; nucleotides not matched to a gene: 4. CDR3 length: 14 residues. The germline CDR1 and CDR2 sequences are MDHEN and SYDVKM. CDR3 nucleotides: TGTGCCAGCAGCCCAGCGGGAGGTACCGGGGAGCTGTTTTTT. Encoded protein: CASSPAGGTGELFF.

This clonotype was counted at least ten times. Here the CDR3 reads CSVEVPRGDEQFF. The CDR3 DNA reads as TGCAGCGTTGAAGTCCCCAGGGGGGATGAGCAGTTCTTC. J is TRBJ2-1 and V is TRBV29-1; weak D call: TRBD1 (7 bases). V dropped 1 base and J dropped 8 bases, with 12 bases sitting between them. This CDR3 is 13 amino acids long. Germline-derived CDR1 and CDR2 are SQVTM and ANQGSEA.

This clonotype was counted many times. The chain combines TRBV4-1 with TRBJ2-3; D ambiguous. Germline assignment: CDR1 MGHRA and CDR2 YSYEKL. The ends were cut back, 0 bases at V and 1 base at J, with 14 bases in the middle. The CDR3 runs to 17 residues. The CDR3 here is CASSQDRRSIRTDTQYF. The CDR3 coding sequence is TGCGCCAGCAGCCAAGATCGGCGGAGCATCCGCACAGATACGCAGTATTTT.

This clonotype came up a few times. This chain joins TRBV10-3 and TRBJ2-7; the match to TRBD2 covers 11 bases. The germline CDR1 and CDR2 sequences are ENHRY and SYGVKD. This CDR3 region has 15 residues. V shed 6 bases, J shed 4 bases, and the junction held 8 bases outside the gene matches. CDR3 DNA: TGTGCCATCAGCTTATTTGGGACTAGCGGATACGAGCAGTACTTC. It codes for CAISLFGTSGYEQYF.

This clonotype was detected many times. The genes are TRBV11-2 and TRBJ1-2; D is uncertain. CDR1 is SGHAT and CDR2 is FQNNGV in the germline V gene. V was cut by 0 bases and J by 5 bases, with 13 bases left in between. This CDR3 comprises 15 residues. CDR3 protein: CASSLDPGSLYGYTF. The CDR3 nucleotides are TGTGCCAGCAGCTTAGATCCAGGATCCCTTTATGGCTACACCTTC.

This clonotype was counted a few times. V usage is TRBV30 and J usage is TRBJ1-1; TRBD1 matches 8 bases. Germline trimming cut 4 bases from V and 4 bases from J; bases unmatched to any gene: 11. CDR3 length: 15 amino acids. CDR1 GTSNPN and CDR2 SVGIG come from the germline V gene (reference sequence). In DNA form, the CDR3 reads TGTGCCTGGACCGGGTACAGGGGGTTTAGCACTGAAGCTTTCTTT. Protein sequence: CAWTGYRGFSTEAFF.

This clonotype appeared many times. The rearrangement uses TRBV12-3 or TRBV12-4 and TRBJ1-5; the D gene is possibly TRBD1 (5 bases). Trimming removed 5 bases from V and 2 bases from J, with 10 bases in between. This CDR3 has 14 amino acids. Here the CDR3 reads CASSTGTGNQPQHF. The CDR3 nucleotides are TGTGCCAGCAGTACCGGGACGGGCAATCAGCCCCAGCATTTT.

This clonotype appeared many times. The chain recombines TRBV10-2 with TRBJ2-3; D call uncertain. Germline CDR1 reads WSHSY; CDR2 reads SAAADI. Trimming shortened V by 3 bases and J by 0 bases, and 10 bases separated the two germline ends. The CDR3 length is 15 residues. The CDR3 DNA sequence: TGCGCCAGCAGTGATACCTCTCCTAGCACAGATACGCAGTATTTT. As protein: CASSDTSPSTDTQYF.

This clonotype was seen a few times. The chain is built from TRBV20-1 and TRBJ2-5, with 7 nucleotides matching TRBD1. Germline values: CDR1 DFQATT, CDR2 SNEGSKA (reference sequence). The CDR3 has 15 residues. The J segment lost 1 base and the V segment lost 1 base, leaving 6 bases of the junction unmatched. The CDR3 DNA reads as TGCAGTGCTAGAGTTTGGGACAGACCCCAAGAGACCCAGTACTTC. It codes for CSARVWDRPQETQYF.

V usage is TRBV6-5 and J usage is TRBJ2-7; D might be TRBD2 (5 bases). CDR3 length: 13 amino acids. In germline, CDR1 is MNHEY, CDR2 SVGAGI. Trimming removed 6 bases from V and 7 bases from J, with 16 bases in between. CDR3 nucleotides: TGTGCCAGCAGGCCCACGAGGACTTCGGAGCAGTACTTC. It is translated as CASRPTRTSEQYF.